The clone carrying this T cell receptor (beta chain) appeared a few times. Its matching antigen is unknown. The source of the sample is a study of T-cell reconstitution after alpha-beta-depleted transplantation in children. Study observations and caveats: After transplant, at about two months, alpha-beta T cells were reportedly derived from several hundred expanded graft clones. When one year had passed after transplant, most T-cell counts and diversity came from newly produced T cells. Elevated TCRbeta diversity at day 60 was traced, in some patients, to surviving recipient T cells and thymic progenitors.

The CDR3 has 15 residues. Trimming stripped 3 bases from V and 5 bases from J, with 19 bases between. Germline-derived CDR1 and CDR2 are SQVTM and ANQGSEA. For TCRbeta, the library was prepared with unique molecular identifiers. A single record per CDR3 protein comes from TCRdb applying MiXCR to the PCR reads. The sample holds about 250,000 distinct CDR3 sequences; about 24% are singletons and the top ten take around 4.8%. The sequence was obtained from a female patient between 2 and 15 years old who had a stem cell transplant for congenital amegakaryocytic thrombocytopenia, so the T cells may come from the graft donor. The sequenced sample was PBMCs, mostly from graft donor cells, obtained 360 days after TCRalphabeta/CD19-depleted stem cell transplant. The chain carries TRBV29-1 and TRBJ2-5; D perhaps matches TRBD2 (6 bases). In nucleotides, the CDR3 is TGCAGCGTTGAGATAGGACTACATCTTAGGGAGACCCAGTACTTC. The encoded protein is CSVEIGLHLRETQYF.